This paragraph covers one T cell receptor (beta chain) sequence. TCRdb re-called the RT-PCR reads with MiXCR, one entry per CDR3 protein. Here the sample spans around 200,000 distinct CDR3 sequences, 38% being singletons. V was shortened by 5 bases and J by 3 bases, with 15 bases between the two germline ends. The CDR3 spans 15 residues. The sample comes from a study of patients and donors after allogeneic stem cell transplantation. V usage is TRBV12-3 or TRBV12-4 and J usage is TRBJ2-3; D is undetermined. Sequenced material: blood, either unsorted or a sorted T cell fraction (not recorded which). The sequence was collected from a human donor who was either an allogeneic HSCT recipient or a stem cell or donor lymphocyte infusion donor (not recorded which). It is not recorded whose cells these are; they may come from a transplant donor. CDR3 protein: CASSTPLRQTDTQYF. In DNA form, the CDR3 reads TGTGCCAGCAGTACCCCCTTGCGCCAAACAGATACGCAGTATTTT.